The present TCR beta chain was sequenced within a study of beta chain features in type 1 diabetes. About the research overall: Age, gender, cell numbers and subset yield matched between patients and controls. General study findings and limits: HLA effects on TCRB rearrangement stayed unresolved here.

After removal of 2 bases from V and 2 bases from J, the junction contained 2 bases not matched to a gene. Per germline, CDR1 SNHLY and CDR2 FYNNEI. This CDR3 has 16 amino acids. As concerns this clone: Its antigen is unidentified.

Isolated RNA was reverse transcribed in full, so expressed TCRB transcripts were sequenced. Using immunoSEQ multiplex PCR, the repertoire was profiled, and TCRdb retains in-frame clones only, with some absent. The data show 360,000 or so clones, around 19% seen once. The chain carries TRBV2 and TRBJ2-6; the match to TRBD2 covers 8 bases. This clonotype originated in a woman aged 18 to 35 in good health. Material for sequencing was naive CD4+ T cells from blood. CDR3 in amino acids: CASSERGLAGANVLTF. CDR3 coding DNA: TGTGCCAGCAGTGAAAGGGGACTAGCTGGGGCCAACGTCCTGACTTTC.